The clone carrying this T cell receptor beta chain was detected a few times. As for time point: newly diagnosed GD, antithyroid drugs for less than 3 months. TCR sequences were obtained from RNA taken from PBMCs. To make TCR beta libraries, researchers used iRepertoire HTBI primers and Arm-PCR of CDR3 regions. Each CDR3 protein gets one entry after TCRdb re-called the multiplex PCR reads with MiXCR. Altogether around 360,000 distinct CDR3 sequences are present, 16% being singletons, with the ten largest covering around 21%. This sample stems from a study of regulatory T cells in long-lasting Graves disease. The CDR3 consists of 17 residues. Per the germline V gene, CDR1 is SGHRS and CDR2 is YFSETQ. J lost 2 bases, V lost 1 base, and 2 bases had no gene match. These data were also reused for a study on T cells in Graves' hyperthyroidism and ophthalmopathy. That paper adds: Initially, a first-round RT-PCR of the TCR CDR3 employed the HTBI primer set.

The TCR comes from a woman aged 18-29 years with Graves disease. The chain combines TRBV5-1 with TRBJ2-6; 11 nucleotides align to TRBD2. The sample consisted of peripheral blood mononuclear cells (PBMCs), taken at new diagnosis, from a patient treated with antithyroid drugs. The CDR3 protein is CASSLLSGGAGANVLTF. The CDR3 DNA follows: TGCGCCAGCAGCTTGCTTAGCGGGGGGGCTGGGGCCAACGTCCTGACTTTC.